The TCR beta chain described here comes from a study of OX40 agonist ivuxolimab in advanced cancers. Findings and limits, study-wide: Expansion of clones was among the lowest in partial responders at 0.1-3.0 mg/kg. Averaging showed that CD8+ T cells had more expanded clones than CD4+ did.

This CDR3 has 14 amino acids. Per the germline V gene, CDR1 is MNHEY and CDR2 is SVGAGI. Sequenced by immunoSEQ multiplex PCR; TCRdb stores in-frame clones only, minus some. The profile shows under 90,000 clones, approximately 94% of them singletons. Of note for this clone: Its antigen remains unknown.

This sequence originates from an adult with an advanced solid tumor such as melanoma, head and neck, liver or kidney cancer. V is TRBV6-5 and J is TRBJ2-5, with 7 bases matching TRBD2. The DNA end is a closer match to TRBJ2-7, so the J assignment may be wrong. The sequencing here drew on CD4+ or CD8+ T cells sorted from blood, taken in a trial of the OX40 agonist ivuxolimab. The DNA of the CDR3 is TGTGCCAGCAGTTACTCGCGGGGGTCCTACGAGCAGTACTTC. It translates to CASSYSRGSYEQYF.